The next 21 T cell receptor beta chains were all read from a single sample in a study of cytomegalovirus exposure and HLA in healthy donors. Vbeta (60) and Jbeta (13) primers were used in the PCR. Sequencing used immunoSEQ multiplex PCR; TCRdb keeps in-frame clones, though not all of them. The table records fewer than 250,000 clones, more than 70% of them present only once. Sequencing was performed on PBMCs. These receptor sequences come from a man aged 25 to 45 in good health and CMV-seropositive.

V is TRBV2 and J is TRBJ2-7, with D perhaps matching TRBD1 (5 bases). Germline loops: CDR1 SNHLY, CDR2 FYNNEI. The CDR3 covers 14 residues. The V gene lost 5 bases and the J gene lost 2 bases, with 13 bases spanning the gap. CDR3 DNA sequence: TGTGCCAGCAGTCCTCAGTGGGGCACCTACGAGCAGTACTTC. It yields the protein CASSPQWGTYEQYF.

The V gene is TRBV9, the J gene TRBJ1-1, with D uncertain. Germline V gene sequence: CDR1 SGDLS, CDR2 YYNGEE. This CDR3 contains 15 residues. With 0 bases removed from V and 0 bases from J, the gap between germline ends came to 9 bases. The CDR3 DNA is TGTGCCAGCAGCGTAGGGGCGGGCTTGAACACTGAAGCTTTCTTT. This sequence encodes CASSVGAGLNTEAFF.

V usage is TRBV7-9 and J usage is TRBJ2-2, with 9 bases aligning to TRBD2. The CDR3 has 16 amino acids. The V gene's germline CDR1 is SEHNR and CDR2 FQNEAQ (reference sequence). The V and J ends lost 1 base and 4 bases, in that order; junction bases with no gene match: 4. The CDR3 bases are TGTGCCAGCAGCTTAGGGGCTAGCGGGATCACCGGGGAGCTGTTTTTT. It encodes CASSLGASGITGELFF.

This sequence joins TRBV4-1 and TRBJ1-3; weak D call: TRBD1 (5 bases). V gave up 2 bases and J gave up 5 bases, with 13 bases separating them. The CDR3 is made up of 15 amino acids. Germline V lookup: CDR1 MGHRA, CDR2 YSYEKL. Here the CDR3 DNA reads TGCGCCAGCAGCCAATCGACAGCGAGTCGAAACACCATATATTTT. It specifies CASSQSTASRNTIYF.

This clone was seen a single time. V usage is TRBV5-6 and J usage is TRBJ2-5; D gene uncertain. Germline loops: CDR1 SGHDT, CDR2 YYEEEE. V lost 0 bases and J lost 5, with 11 bases in between. The CDR3 runs to 14 residues. The CDR3 DNA reads as TGTGCCAGCAGCTTGGATGATAGTCTGGAGACCCAGTACTTC. This translates into CASSLDDSLETQYF.

The CDR3 sequence: CASSLAGTWDYEQYF. In DNA form, the CDR3 reads TGTGCCAGCAGTTTAGCAGGGACTTGGGACTACGAGCAGTACTTC. V and J are TRBV27 and TRBJ2-7, with TRBD2 as a possible D gene (6 bases). CDR3 length: 15 residues. Germline CDR1 MNHEY, CDR2 SMNVEV (reference sequence). Trimming pared 2 bases from V and 3 bases from J, leaving 14 bases between.

Turning to this clone: Distinct nucleotide sequences in the sample also encode this CDR3. The chain has TRBV9 and TRBJ2-7; 8 positions agree with TRBD2. The J segment lost 5 bases and the V segment lost 1 base, leaving 5 bases of the junction unmatched. The CDR3 is made up of 14 amino acids. Germline V lookup: CDR1 SGDLS, CDR2 YYNGEE. The CDR3 sequence: CASSVLGLDNEQYF. The CDR3 region has the DNA TGTGCCAGCAGCGTATTGGGACTAGACAACGAGCAGTACTTC.

The gene calls are TRBV6-1 and TRBJ2-7; 7 positions agree with TRBD1. The CDR3 covers 14 residues. The V gene's germline CDR1 is MNHNS and CDR2 SASEGT. V shed 5 bases, J shed 1 base, and the junction held 5 bases outside the gene matches. CDR3 residues: CASSLRDSSYEQYF. CDR3 DNA sequence: TGTGCCAGCAGTCTCCGGGACAGTTCCTACGAGCAGTACTTC.

The V call is TRBV7-2, the J call TRBJ2-1, with a tentative D call TRBD2 (6 bases). The CDR3 sequence is 15 residues long. V was clipped by 1 base and J by 8 bases, with 15 bases between them. CDR1 and CDR2 from the germline V gene are SGHTA and FQGNSA. The CDR3 is CASSLVGVRGDEQFF. DNA of the CDR3: TGTGCCAGCAGCTTAGTCGGGGTACGCGGGGATGAGCAGTTCTTC.

V gene TRBV10-1 combines with J gene TRBJ2-7; weak D call: TRBD2 (7 bases). The CDR3 is made up of 16 amino acids. V lost 4 bases to trimming and J lost 2 bases, with 18 bases between them. The germline V gene encodes CDR1 WNHNN and CDR2 SYGVQD (reference sequence). CDR3 DNA: TGCGCCAGCAGTGGAAAGGGGGAGGGTCGTACCTACGAGCAGTACTTC. It specifies CASSGKGEGRTYEQYF.

CDR3 sequence: CASIQGGASTAQHF. The CDR3 bases are TGTGCCAGCATTCAAGGTGGTGCATCCACAGCACAGCATTTT. V usage is TRBV28 and J usage is TRBJ1-5; D is uncertain. Germline CDR1 reads MDHEN; CDR2 reads SYDVKM. This CDR3 region has 14 residues. V shed 7 bases and J shed 13 bases, with 23 bases lying between them.

The CDR3 bases are TGCGCCAGCAGCCGCAACACAATACTAGCGGGACAAGAGACCCAGTACTTC. This sequence encodes CASSRNTILAGQETQYF. This rearrangement joins TRBV4-1 to TRBJ2-5, with 10 nucleotides matching TRBD2. The CDR3 length is 17 residues. The V and J ends lost 4 bases and 2 bases, in that order; junction bases with no gene match: 10. Germline V gene data show CDR1 as MGHRA and CDR2 as YSYEKL.

The V gene is TRBV5-4, the J gene TRBJ2-2, with 9 bases matching TRBD1. Germline values: CDR1 SGHNT, CDR2 YYREEE (reference sequence). The CDR3 covers 14 residues. V dropped 4 bases and J dropped 5; count of bases not matched to a gene: 3. CDR3 sequence reads: CASSTDRGTGELFF. CDR3 DNA: TGTGCCAGCAGCACCGACAGGGGGACCGGGGAGCTGTTTTTT. The complete variable domain, with remaining parts taken from reference TRBV5-4 and TRBJ2-2, reads ETGVTQSPTHLIKTRGQQVTLRCSSQSGHNTVSWYQQALGQGPQFIFQYYREEENGRGNFPPRFSGLQFPNYSSELNVNALELDDSALYLCASSTDRGTGELFFGEGSRLTVL.

The chain joins TRBV9 to TRBJ1-2; 9 nucleotides align to TRBD1. V dropped 2 bases and J dropped 4; count of bases not matched to a gene: 6. CDR1 SGDLS and CDR2 YYNGEE come from the germline V gene. CDR3 length equals 15 residues. CDR3: CASSVGTGLGYGYTF. In DNA form, the CDR3 reads TGTGCCAGCAGCGTGGGGACAGGGCTGGGCTATGGCTACACCTTC.

This chain connects TRBV11-3 to TRBJ2-1; perhaps TRBD2 as D (5 bases). V lost 6 bases to trimming and J lost 0 bases, with 9 bases between them. The length of the CDR3 is 14 residues. The germline CDR1 and CDR2 sequences are SGHNT and YENEEA. This CDR3 is CASSTGSSYNEQFF. CDR3 coding DNA: TGTGCCAGCAGTACTGGGAGCTCCTACAATGAGCAGTTCTTC.

V and J are TRBV30 and TRBJ2-5; D may be TRBD1 (6 bases). V was trimmed by 0 bases and J by 6 bases, leaving 29 bases between them. This CDR3 is built from 19 residues. Germline values: CDR1 GTSNPN, CDR2 SVGIG (reference sequence). The CDR3 sequence: CAWSVGGRITGIRFKTQYF. The CDR3 DNA is TGTGCCTGGAGTGTAGGCGGACGCATCACAGGGATTCGGTTTAAGACCCAGTACTTC.

Points on this clone: Mismatch with germline at one junction end may stem from a read error. The chain carries TRBV7-9 and TRBJ2-2, with 10 bases matching TRBD1. Germline assignment: CDR1 SEHNR and CDR2 FQNEAQ (reference sequence). There are 15 residues in the CDR3. The CDR3 protein is CSSSADRGTTGELFF. The CDR3 DNA reads TGTTCCAGCAGCGCGGACAGGGGGACCACCGGGGAGCTGTTTTTT.

The chain employs TRBV5-1 and TRBJ1-6; D not certain. V gave up 0 bases and J gave up 5 bases, with 12 bases separating them. The CDR3 runs 16 residues. Germline loops: CDR1 SGHRS, CDR2 YFSETQ. In DNA form, the CDR3 reads TGCGCCAGCAGCTTGGAAGTCGTGAGGAATAATTCACCCCTCCACTTT. Translated: CASSLEVVRNNSPLHF.

The genes are TRBV7-9 and TRBJ2-5; the D gene is possibly TRBD2 (6 bases). This CDR3 region has 16 residues. The V and J ends lost 1 base and 0 bases respectively, with 12 bases between them. CDR1 SEHNR and CDR2 FQNEAQ come from the germline V gene (reference sequence). CDR3 DNA: TGTGCCAGCAGCTTAGGGGGGGTTTTGTACCAAGAGACCCAGTACTTC. This encodes CASSLGGVLYQETQYF.

The J gene is TRBJ2-5, the V gene TRBV7-6, with 12 bases fitting TRBD2. TRBJ2-7 matches the DNA end more closely, so the J call is doubtful. Looked up from germline, CDR1 is SGHVS and CDR2 is FNYEAQ. The CDR3 is 15 residues long. Here the CDR3 reads CASSPRTSGAYEQYF. The DNA of the CDR3 is TGTGCCAGCAGCCCCCGGACTAGCGGGGCCTACGAGCAGTACTTC.

The chain combines TRBV15 with TRBJ2-7; possibly TRBD2 for D (7 bases). CDR3 length: 15 residues. The germline V and J ends were trimmed by 0 bases and 2 bases, with 11 bases remaining between them. Germline V gene lookup returns CDR1 LNHNV and CDR2 YYDKDF (reference sequence). The chain's CDR3 is CATSRDRGATYEQYF. CDR3 DNA sequence: TGTGCCACCAGCAGAGATCGGGGGGCGACCTACGAGCAGTACTTC. Drawing the rest from reference TRBV15 and TRBJ2-7, the complete variable domain is DAMVIQNPRYQVTQFGKPVTLSCSQTLNHNVMYWYQQKSSQAPKLLFHYYDKDFNNEADTPDNFQSRRPNTSFCFLDIRSPGLGDTAMYLCATSRDRGATYEQYFGPGTRLTVT.